This T cell receptor beta chain is from a study of cytomegalovirus exposure and HLA in healthy donors (dated 2017 in TCRdb). Describing the broader study: According to a later analysis, the roughly 120 validation repertoires were produced on the same platform as the 600 to 850 repertoires of the first cohort. The aim of the study was to test whether cataloging public T cell receptors could identify signatures of past pathogen exposure. A separate validation cohort of about 110 different subjects was used in addition to the roughly 670-subject first cohort. To predict cytomegalovirus infection status, the study combined high-throughput TCR immunosequencing, statistical association of individual TCRs with disease status, and machine learning.

In regard to this clone: Its antigen target is currently unknown. No much larger clonotype is one base removed from it; base qualities were not supplied.

Taken from the germline V gene, the CDR1 and CDR2 loops are KGHSH and LQKENI. Trimming accounts for 6 bases at V and 6 bases at J, while the number of junction bases matched to no gene is 8. The CDR3 spans 14 residues, from the cysteine through the phenylalanine. The entry retains the CDR3 DNA only, 42 bases that are in frame from base 1. Overall results and qualifications from the work: A later analysis had no HLA typing for the validation cohort, so co-occurrence there was scored across all 110 or so repertoires. The authors suggested that the approach could potentially be generalized to other disease states and immunological phenotypes. Three of the identified cytomegalovirus-associated TCR beta chains were confirmed in vitro to be specific for cytomegalovirus antigens. The classifier was reported to diagnose cytomegalovirus status with high specificity and sensitivity in both the original and validation cohorts. Of the cluster scores, approximately 95% were above 0 in a later analysis, which found that TCRs clustered in the first cohort also tended to co-occur in the 130 or so validation repertoires. The study listed 150 to 200 TCR beta chains as associated with cytomegalovirus. Most TCR sequences were seen in very few donors, while some public TCRs were found in many individuals.

To prepare the library, the immunoSEQ multiplex PCR assay was applied. Per the source publication's procedure: A statistical classification framework was developed to diagnose cytomegalovirus status using the catalog of TCR beta chain sequences. This is the immuneACCESS table as TCRdb keeps it, with only in-frame sequences that have V and J called. A part of the clones is gone; compared with another copy, unresolved V genes explain less than half, and the rest is unexplained. That table is the source of V, J and clone size, and D and trimming were worked out from the DNA. The sample yields under 130,000 clones; approximately 90% were counted once. The ten largest account for around 4.1% of the sample. Donors formed part of the validation cohort, which comprised about 130 subjects and was distinct from the first cohort of 690 or so subjects.

The sequencing sample was made of PBMCs. The chain is made from TRBV18 and TRBJ1-5, with TRBD1 identical over 7 junction bases. This clonotype was sampled from a woman under 30 in good health and CMV-seropositive. CDR3 protein: CASSRDRAGQPQHF. The nucleotides are TGTGCCAGCTCGCGCGACAGGGCCGGTCAGCCCCAGCATTTT. Outside the CDR3, residues come from the reference TRBV18 and TRBJ1-5 proteins, so the full variable domain is: NAGVMQNPRHLVRRRGQEARLRCSPMKGHSHVYWYRQLPEEGLKFMVYLQKENIIDESGMPKERFSAEFPKEGPSILRIQQVVRGDSAAYFCASSRDRAGQPQHFGDGTRLSIL.